The next 10 T cell receptor beta chains were all read from a single sample in a study of regulatory T cells in long-lasting Graves disease. Time point here: newly diagnosed GD, antithyroid drugs for less than 3 months. After RNA was extracted from PBMCs, the TCR library was made from it. The authors built TCR beta libraries using iRepertoire HTBI primers and Arm-PCR of CDR3 regions. TCRdb re-called the multiplex PCR reads with MiXCR, one entry per CDR3 protein. The sample contains some 250,000 distinct CDR3 sequences, 18% of which appear only once. The same sample was also studied in work on T cells in Graves' hyperthyroidism and ophthalmopathy.

Sequences were derived from peripheral blood mononuclear cells (PBMCs), sampled at new diagnosis, from a patient treated with antithyroid drugs. The receptors here all came from a woman in her thirties with Graves disease.

This clonotype showed up just once. A far more abundant clone sits one base away, making this likely a read error. In nucleotides, the CDR3 is TGTGCCAGCGGCTTATCCACGGGCGCCACCAATGAGCAGTTCTTC. As protein: CASGLSTGATNEQFF. The chain couples TRBV7-2 to TRBJ2-1, with unresolved D. CDR1 and CDR2 from the germline V gene are SGHTA and FQGNSA. CDR3 size: 15 residues.

This clonotype was counted many times. The genes are TRBV4-1 and TRBJ2-3; D is unclear. V was clipped by 4 bases and J by 0 bases, with 11 bases between them. CDR3 length: 15 amino acids. Per the germline V gene, CDR1 is MGHRA and CDR2 is YSYEKL. CDR3 nucleotides: TGCGCCAGCAGCCCTACCAGGAGAAGCACAGATACGCAGTATTTT. Translation gives CASSPTRRSTDTQYF.

This clonotype has at least ten counts. The CDR3 DNA reads as TGTGCCAGCAGTGTTCAGGGTCATAGCAATCAGCCCCAGCATTTT. Its translation: CASSVQGHSNQPQHF. V and J are TRBV2 and TRBJ1-5, with TRBD1 as a possible D gene (5 bases). Per the germline V gene, CDR1 is SNHLY and CDR2 is FYNNEI. Trimming took off 4 bases at V and 0 bases at J, with 10 bases between the two ends. CDR3 length equals 15 residues.

There are a few counts of this clonotype. The chain couples TRBV9 to TRBJ1-1; D ambiguous. Germline V gene lookup returns CDR1 SGDLS and CDR2 YYNGEE. The CDR3 contains 15 residues. The V and J ends lost 0 bases and 2 bases respectively, with 11 bases between them. The CDR3 bases are TGTGCCAGCAGCGTAGAGCCGCGACTAAACACTGAAGCTTTCTTT. Its translation: CASSVEPRLNTEAFF.

This clonotype was seen repeatedly, ten times or more. V and J are TRBV29-1 and TRBJ1-2; the D gene is possibly TRBD1 (5 bases). The CDR3 runs 13 residues. The germline gives CDR1 SQVTM, CDR2 ANQGSEA. Trimming stripped 5 bases from V and 13 bases from J, with 23 bases between. CDR3 in DNA: TGCAGCGTTAATTTTCAGGGAGCAAGTACGGCCACCTTC. Protein sequence: CSVNFQGASTATF. Variable domain in full (rest from reference TRBV29-1 and TRBJ1-2): SAVISQKPSRDICQRGTSLTIQCQVDSQVTMMFWYRQQPGQSLTLIATANQGSEATYESGFVIDKFPISRPNLTFSTLTVSNMSPEDSSIYLCSVNFQGASTATFGSGTRLTVV.

This clonotype was seen many times. This chain joins TRBV6-1 and TRBJ2-5, with no clear D. The V end lost 7 bases, the J end lost 2 bases, and 14 bases lay between the germline ends. The CDR3 length is 14 residues. Germline V gene sequence: CDR1 MNHNS, CDR2 SASEGT. The CDR3 is CASKTGRLQETQYF. The CDR3 bases are TGTGCCAGCAAGACCGGACGGCTTCAAGAGACCCAGTACTTC.

This clonotype was detected only a few times. V gene TRBV4-1 combines with J gene TRBJ2-7; tentatively, D is TRBD1 (6 bases). The CDR3 contains 14 residues. Trimming removed 6 bases at V and 6 bases at J, with 18 bases between. Germline V CDR1 and CDR2: MGHRA, YSYEKL. Here the CDR3 DNA reads TGCGCCAGCAGACAGGGAAGGTCTGTCGGCGAGCAGTACTTC. Its translation: CASRQGRSVGEQYF.

This clonotype was observed at least ten times. The CDR3 DNA is TGTGCCAGCAGTCGACAAGGACCGGGTAATGAAAAACTGTTTTTT. Translating it yields CASSRQGPGNEKLFF. The chain joins TRBV12-3 or TRBV12-4 to TRBJ1-4; D remains unclear. This CDR3 contains 15 residues. V lost 5 bases and J 4 bases, leaving 14 bases between the germline ends.

This clonotype was observed many times. The chain couples TRBV20-1 to TRBJ1-2, with D uncertain. Trimming pared 3 bases from V and 4 bases from J, leaving 21 bases between. Germline V lookup: CDR1 DFQATT, CDR2 SNEGSKA (reference sequence). The CDR3 totals 16 residues. CDR3 loop: CSASPAPRPPIYGYTF. As DNA, the CDR3 is TGCAGTGCTAGCCCAGCTCCCAGGCCACCCATCTATGGCTACACCTTC.

At least ten counts were recorded for this clonotype. V usage is TRBV18 and J usage is TRBJ1-1; a weak D match, TRBD1 (5 bases). The V gene lost 8 bases and the J gene lost 2 bases, with 12 bases spanning the gap. The CDR3 is 13 residues long. From germline, CDR1 is KGHSH and CDR2 LQKENI. CDR3 residues: CASSPRVNTEAFF. In DNA form, the CDR3 reads TGTGCCAGCAGTCCCAGGGTCAACACTGAAGCTTTCTTT. The full variable domain, rest sourced from reference TRBV18 and TRBJ1-1, is NAGVMQNPRHLVRRRGQEARLRCSPMKGHSHVYWYRQLPEEGLKFMVYLQKENIIDESGMPKERFSAEFPKEGPSILRIQQVVRGDSAAYFCASSPRVNTEAFFGQGTRLTVV.